This T cell receptor beta chain stems from a study of blood T cell repertoires in COVID-19. Background on the study: Researchers got acute and convalescent COVID-19 samples from the United States, Italy and Spain.

Looked up from germline, CDR1 is MNHNS and CDR2 is SASEGT. The V gene lost 3 bases and the J gene lost 4 bases, with 10 bases spanning the gap. This CDR3 is 14 amino acids long. Only in-frame clones appear in the TCRdb table, and some are missing; sequencing was by immunoSEQ multiplex PCR. The data hold about 440,000 clones, with approximately 90% observed a single time. Specimen: peripheral blood. The J gene is TRBJ1-3, the V gene TRBV6-1; possible D gene TRBD1, 5 bases. The TCR was taken from a woman younger than 45 with acute or convalescent COVID-19. The CDR3: CASSEAGRGNTIYF. DNA of the CDR3: TGTGCCAGCAGTGAGGCAGGGCGAGGAAACACCATATATTTT.